Following are 27 T cell receptor beta chains from one sample sequenced in a study of CD8 T cells in ankylosing spondylitis. Study observations and caveats: What appeared characteristic of ankylosing spondylitis blood was a TCR beta motif of eight highly homologous variants.

Each CDR3 protein is one row after TCRdb ran MiXCR on the 5' RACE reads. The sample lists 450,000 or so distinct CDR3 sequences, about 25% seen once, with about 0.9% in the top ten. Their cognate antigens are unknown. The sample taken for sequencing was blood, either unsorted or a sorted T cell fraction (not recorded which). The receptors were gathered from a male donor with ankylosing spondylitis.

This chain's CDR3 is CASSFLLGAEQFF. The CDR3 nucleotides are TGTGCCAGCAGTTTCTTGCTGGGAGCTGAGCAGTTCTTC. The chain employs TRBV12-3 or TRBV12-4 and TRBJ2-1, with D possibly matching TRBD2 (5 bases). This CDR3 spans 13 amino acids. The V end was cut by 3 bases, the J end by 9 bases, with 12 bases between.

The chain recombines TRBV11-3 with TRBJ2-1; no definite D call. The CDR3 spans 13 residues. Germline V gives CDR1 SGHNT, CDR2 YENEEA. V was trimmed by 0 bases and J by 12 bases, leaving 12 bases between them. The CDR3 sequence is CASSLDSEAGQFF. CDR3 bases: TGTGCCAGCAGCTTAGATTCAGAGGCTGGGCAGTTCTTC.

The rearrangement uses TRBV2 and TRBJ2-7; 14 bases fit TRBD2. The V gene's germline CDR1 is SNHLY and CDR2 FYNNEI. The length of the CDR3 is 18 residues. Trimming cost V 6 bases and J 2 bases; bases outside gene matches: 12. This chain's CDR3 is CASSITGTSGSRTYEQYF. CDR3 nucleotides: TGTGCCAGCAGCATAACCGGGACTAGCGGGAGCCGCACCTACGAGCAGTACTTC.

In this sample, this clonotype turned up a few times. This rearrangement joins TRBV12-3 or TRBV12-4 to TRBJ2-5; 9 nucleotides line up with TRBD2. The junction had 10 bases not matched to a gene; V was cut back by 7 bases and J by 4 bases. The CDR3 consists of 15 residues. The CDR3 here is CASIFSGSRRETQYF. The CDR3, as DNA: TGTGCCAGCATCTTTAGCGGGAGCCGGCGAGAGACCCAGTACTTC.

There are a few counts of this clonotype. V gene TRBV10-3 combines with J gene TRBJ2-3, with 9 bases that match TRBD2. J was trimmed by 2 bases and V by 0 bases; bases with no gene match: 9. CDR1 ENHRY and CDR2 SYGVKD come from the germline V gene. This CDR3 contains 18 residues. CDR3 amino acids: CAISESGGSGSTTDTQYF. The CDR3 bases are TGTGCCATCAGTGAGTCGGGTGGTAGCGGGAGCACCACAGATACGCAGTATTTT.

The chain uses TRBV20-1 and TRBJ2-1, with 8 bases aligning to TRBD2. This CDR3 has 12 residues. V was pared by 3 bases and J by 6 bases, with 1 base of the junction left unmatched. Germline CDR1 is DFQATT and CDR2 is SNEGSKA (reference sequence). CDR3 residues: CSASGRANEQFF. CDR3 bases: TGCAGTGCTAGCGGGAGGGCCAATGAGCAGTTCTTC.

This chain links TRBV7-9 with TRBJ2-2, with 8 bases matching TRBD2. This CDR3 has 16 amino acids. V was pared by 3 bases and J by 6 bases, with 9 bases of the junction left unmatched. CDR1 is SEHNR, CDR2 FQNEAQ, per germline (reference sequence). CDR3 in amino acids: CASSFRGTRFPGELFF. The CDR3 DNA follows: TGTGCCAGCAGCTTCCGCGGGACTAGATTCCCCGGGGAGCTGTTTTTT.

This clonotype was seen more than once but under ten times. The V call is TRBV20-1, the J call TRBJ1-2, with a weak D call TRBD1 (6 bases). The CDR3 has 13 amino acids. Germline assignment: CDR1 DFQATT and CDR2 SNEGSKA (reference sequence). The ends were cut back, 6 bases at V and 4 bases at J, with 15 bases in the middle. The CDR3 DNA sequence: TGCAGTGCCCGAGGGGGGGGAATCTATGGCTACACCTTC. Protein: CSARGGGIYGYTF.

The rearrangement uses TRBV5-1 and TRBJ1-4, with D uncertain. This CDR3 contains 16 residues. Germline V lookup: CDR1 SGHRS, CDR2 YFSETQ. The V gene lost 4 bases and the J gene lost 0 bases, with 13 bases spanning the gap. CDR3: CASSLLAGSTNEKLFF. The DNA of the CDR3 is TGCGCCAGCAGCCTACTAGCGGGGTCAACTAATGAAAAACTGTTTTTT.

The genes are TRBV6-1 and TRBJ2-3; no firm D call. Germline CDR1 reads MNHNS; CDR2 reads SASEGT. The CDR3 consists of 16 residues. V lost 4 bases to trimming and J lost 5 bases, with 19 bases between them. In DNA, the CDR3 is TGTGCCAGCAGTGTAGTTTCGGACCACGTGGGAGATACGCAGTATTTT. Translated: CASSVVSDHVGDTQYF.

This clonotype was recorded many times. V and J are TRBV6-2 or TRBV6-3 and TRBJ1-5; D unclear. Germline lookup yields CDR1 MNHEY and CDR2 SVGEGT. The CDR3 sequence is 15 residues long. Trimming took off 5 bases at V and 0 bases at J, with 11 bases between the two ends. CDR3: CASSIRRDSNQPQHF. The CDR3 DNA is TGTGCCAGCAGTATCCGACGGGATAGCAATCAGCCCCAGCATTTT.

The chain uses TRBV20-1 and TRBJ2-4; 8 bases map to TRBD1. This CDR3 comprises 14 residues. Germline V CDR1 and CDR2: DFQATT, SNEGSKA (reference sequence). After removal of 4 bases from V and 6 bases from J, the junction contained 8 bases not matched to a gene. DNA of the CDR3: TGCAGTGCTAAGGACAGGGTGGGTGGAAACATTCAGTACTTC. It is translated as CSAKDRVGGNIQYF.

The chain has TRBV18 and TRBJ2-5; tentatively, D is TRBD1 (5 bases). V shed 3 bases and J shed 3 bases, with 8 bases lying between them. The CDR3 contains 13 residues. Germline V gene sequence: CDR1 KGHSH, CDR2 LQKENI. In DNA, the CDR3 is TGTGCCAGCTCACCTTCGGACAAAGAGACCCAGTACTTC. Residues: CASSPSDKETQYF.

This chain links TRBV18 with TRBJ1-1; D remains ambiguous. Germline V gives CDR1 KGHSH, CDR2 LQKENI. The CDR3 consists of 13 residues. The V and J ends lost 4 bases and 1 base respectively, with 7 bases between them. The CDR3 DNA is TGTGCCAGCTCACGCGAGGAGAACACTGAAGCTTTCTTT. Translated, it gives CASSREENTEAFF.

This clonotype was picked up a small number of times. The chain carries TRBV5-1 and TRBJ2-7; D is possibly TRBD1 or TRBD2 (6 bases each). This CDR3 spans 15 amino acids. V lost 3 bases and J 4 bases, leaving 17 bases between the germline ends. CDR1 is SGHRS and CDR2 is YFSETQ in the germline V gene. The CDR3 protein is CASSWGAGRRYEQYV. For the CDR3, the DNA is TGCGCCAGCAGCTGGGGGGCTGGGCGGCGGTACGAGCAGTACGTC.

This clonotype was seen more than once but under ten times. The gene calls are TRBV5-1 and TRBJ1-1, with D possibly matching TRBD1 (5 bases). The CDR3 runs to 15 residues. The V gene's germline CDR1 is SGHRS and CDR2 YFSETQ. Trimming took off 2 bases at V and 0 bases at J, with 11 bases between the two ends. CDR3 in DNA: TGCGCCAGCAGCTTTGGGGCAGCCCTGAACACTGAAGCTTTCTTT. It is translated as CASSFGAALNTEAFF. Full variable domain (rest looked up from reference TRBV5-1 and TRBJ1-1): KAGVTQTPRYLIKTRGQQVTLSCSPISGHRSVSWYQQTPGQGLQFLFEYFSETQRNKGNFPGRFSGRQFSNSRSEMNVSTLELGDSALYLCASSFGAALNTEAFFGQGTRLTVV.

The chain uses TRBV6-1 and TRBJ2-3; 10 bases are shared with TRBD2. CDR3 length equals 14 residues. Germline-derived CDR1 and CDR2 are MNHNS and SASEGT. After removal of 6 bases from V and 4 bases from J, the junction contained 4 bases not matched to a gene. CDR3 DNA: TGTGCCAGCAGAATAACTAGCGGGGCAGATACGCAGTATTTT. Protein: CASRITSGADTQYF.

This clonotype was found a few times. The chain joins TRBV25-1 to TRBJ1-1; TRBD1 might be the D (5 bases). This CDR3 is 14 amino acids long. CDR1 is MGHDK and CDR2 is SYGVNS in the germline V gene. The V end lost 3 bases, the J end lost 1 base, and 9 bases lay between the germline ends. The CDR3 protein is CASSDGGGNTEAFF. CDR3 DNA: TGTGCCAGCAGTGATGGGGGGGGGAACACTGAAGCTTTCTTT.

This clonotype was seen ten or more times. The rearrangement joins TRBV12-3 or TRBV12-4 to TRBJ1-5; D might be TRBD1 (6 bases). The V end lost 5 bases, the J end lost 8 bases, and 10 bases lay between the germline ends. The CDR3 spans 12 residues. Here the CDR3 reads CASSPQGKPQHF. CDR3 DNA: TGTGCCAGCAGTCCCCAGGGGAAGCCCCAGCATTTT.

The CDR3 nucleotides are TGCAGTGCTAGAGGGCCCAGGGCCGGGCCCTACGAGCAGTACTTC. This sequence encodes CSARGPRAGPYEQYF. The chain uses TRBV20-1 and TRBJ2-7, with a possible D match to TRBD1 (5 bases). Trimming shortened V by 1 base and J by 2 bases, and 15 bases separated the two germline ends. The length of the CDR3 is 15 residues. The germline gives CDR1 DFQATT, CDR2 SNEGSKA (reference sequence).

This clonotype showed up many times. The CDR3 sequence: CASSFLSGRVHEQYF. As DNA, the CDR3 is TGTGCCAGCAGCTTCCTTAGCGGGAGGGTACACGAGCAGTACTTC. This sequence joins TRBV7-2 and TRBJ2-7; TRBD2 agrees at 11 bases. The CDR3 has 15 residues. Germline-derived CDR1 and CDR2 are SGHTA and FQGNSA. Unmatched junction bases numbered 6, after V lost 3 bases and J lost 5 bases.

The chain links TRBV20-1 to TRBJ2-2; the D call may be TRBD1 or TRBD2 (5 bases each). V gave up 0 bases and J gave up 6 bases, with 17 bases separating them. CDR1 and CDR2 from the germline V gene are DFQATT and SNEGSKA (reference sequence). The length of the CDR3 is 16 residues. The CDR3 region has the DNA TGCAGTGCTAGAGAATTAGATAGAGGGGACGCCGGGGAGCTGTTTTTT. Translation gives CSARELDRGDAGELFF.

This clonotype has more than one count but fewer than ten. The chain links TRBV2 to TRBJ1-5, with D perhaps matching TRBD1 (5 bases). V lost 3 bases, J lost 15 bases, and 12 bases lay in between. The V gene's germline CDR1 is SNHLY and CDR2 FYNNEI. The CDR3 totals 11 residues. DNA for the CDR3: TGTGCCAGCAGTGACCCGGGAGGGACGCATTTT. Translating it yields CASSDPGGTHF. Based on the CDR3 plus reference TRBV2 and TRBJ1-5, the full variable domain is EPEVTQTPSHQVTQMGQEVILRCVPISNHLYFYWYRQILGQKVEFLVSFYNNEISEKSEIFDDQFSVERPDGSNFTLKIRSTKLEDSAMYFCASSDPGGTHFGDGTRLSIL.

There are a few counts of this clonotype. As DNA, the CDR3 is TGTGCCAGCAGTCTGCATAGCGCCTACGAGCAGTACTTC. Its translation: CASSLHSAYEQYF. This chain connects TRBV28 to TRBJ2-7, with D tentatively TRBD2 (5 bases). In germline, CDR1 is MDHEN, CDR2 SYDVKM. With 5 bases removed from V and 2 bases from J, the gap between germline ends came to 10 bases. This CDR3 has 13 amino acids.

CDR3 residues: CSARDWGDTQYF. The CDR3 DNA follows: TGCAGCGCTCGGGACTGGGGAGATACGCAGTATTTT. The chain has TRBV29-1 and TRBJ2-3, with D perhaps TRBD2 (6 bases). The V gene lost 7 bases and the J gene lost 5 bases, with 13 bases spanning the gap. Looked up from germline, CDR1 is SQVTM and CDR2 is ANQGSEA. CDR3 size: 12 residues.

This clonotype was recorded a few times. The rearrangement links TRBV11-1 to TRBJ2-2; D possibly corresponds to TRBD1 (5 bases). The CDR3 length is 13 residues. Trimming cost V 5 bases and J 5 bases, with 9 bases left between them. The V gene's germline CDR1 is SGHAT and CDR2 FQDESV (reference sequence). The CDR3 loop reads CASSPKGTGELFF. CDR3 bases: TGTGCCAGCAGCCCCAAGGGGACCGGGGAGCTGTTTTTT.

This chain joins TRBV7-8 and TRBJ2-3; 9 nucleotides align to TRBD2. Germline V gene data show CDR1 as SGHVS and CDR2 as FQNEAQ. The CDR3 contains 16 residues. The V and J ends lost 3 bases and 0 bases, in that order; junction bases with no gene match: 4. The chain's CDR3 is CASSFASGKSTDTQYF. Here the CDR3 DNA reads TGTGCCAGCAGCTTCGCTAGCGGGAAAAGCACAGATACGCAGTATTTT.